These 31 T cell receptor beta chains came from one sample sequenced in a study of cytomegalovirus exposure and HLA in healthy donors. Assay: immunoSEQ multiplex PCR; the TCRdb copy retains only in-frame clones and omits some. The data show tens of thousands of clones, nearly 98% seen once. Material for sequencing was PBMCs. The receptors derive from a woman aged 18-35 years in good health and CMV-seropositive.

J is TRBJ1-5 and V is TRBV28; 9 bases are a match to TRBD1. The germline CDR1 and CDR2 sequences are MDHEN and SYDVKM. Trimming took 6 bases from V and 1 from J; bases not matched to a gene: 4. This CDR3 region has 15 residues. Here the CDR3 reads CASRGTGRSNQPQHF. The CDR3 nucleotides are TGTGCCAGCAGGGGGACAGGGAGGAGCAATCAGCCCCAGCATTTT.

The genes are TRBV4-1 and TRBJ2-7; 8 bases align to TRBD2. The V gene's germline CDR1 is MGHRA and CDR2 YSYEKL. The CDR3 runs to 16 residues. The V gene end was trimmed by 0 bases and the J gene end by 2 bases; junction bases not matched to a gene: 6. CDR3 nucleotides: TGCGCCAGCAGCCAAGATCGGGCGGGGGGAGCCTACGAGCAGTACTTC. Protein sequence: CASSQDRAGGAYEQYF.

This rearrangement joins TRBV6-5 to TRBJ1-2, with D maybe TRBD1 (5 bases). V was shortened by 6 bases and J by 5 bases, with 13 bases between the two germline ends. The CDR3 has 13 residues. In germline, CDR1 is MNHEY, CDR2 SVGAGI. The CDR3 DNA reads TGTGCCAGCAGCCGTAAGACAGAGTATGGCTACACCTTC. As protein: CASSRKTEYGYTF.

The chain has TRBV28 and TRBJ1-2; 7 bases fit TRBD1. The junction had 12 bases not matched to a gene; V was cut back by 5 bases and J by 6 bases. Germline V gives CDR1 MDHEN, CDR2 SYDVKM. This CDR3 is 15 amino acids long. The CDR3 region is CASSSPFRGVDGYTF. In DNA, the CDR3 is TGTGCCAGCAGTAGTCCGTTCAGGGGGGTCGATGGCTACACCTTC.

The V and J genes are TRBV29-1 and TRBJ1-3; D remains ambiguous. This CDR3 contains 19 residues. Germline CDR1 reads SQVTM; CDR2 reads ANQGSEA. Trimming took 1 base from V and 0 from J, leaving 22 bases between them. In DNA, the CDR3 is TGCAGCGTTGAAGCGGGGTCACGACGAGGAGGGATCTCTGGAAACACCATATATTTT. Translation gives CSVEAGSRRGGISGNTIYF.

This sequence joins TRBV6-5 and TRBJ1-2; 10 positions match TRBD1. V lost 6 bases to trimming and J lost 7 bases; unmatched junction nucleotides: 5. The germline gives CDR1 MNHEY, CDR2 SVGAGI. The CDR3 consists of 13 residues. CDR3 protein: CASSMTGGGGYTF. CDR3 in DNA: TGTGCCAGCAGCATGACAGGGGGCGGTGGCTACACCTTC.

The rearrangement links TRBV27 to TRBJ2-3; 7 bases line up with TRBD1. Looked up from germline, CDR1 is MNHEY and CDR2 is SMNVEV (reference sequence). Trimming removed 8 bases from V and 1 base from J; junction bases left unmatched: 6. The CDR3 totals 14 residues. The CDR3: CASSTGYGTDTQYF. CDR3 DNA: TGTGCCAGCTCGACAGGGTATGGCACAGATACGCAGTATTTT.

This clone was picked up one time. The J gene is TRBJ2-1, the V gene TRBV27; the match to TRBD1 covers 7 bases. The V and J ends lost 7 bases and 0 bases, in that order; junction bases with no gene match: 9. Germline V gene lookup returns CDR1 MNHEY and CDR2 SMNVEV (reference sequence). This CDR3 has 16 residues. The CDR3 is CASIGVTGSSYNEQFF. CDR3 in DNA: TGTGCCAGCATTGGGGTGACAGGGAGCTCCTACAATGAGCAGTTCTTC.

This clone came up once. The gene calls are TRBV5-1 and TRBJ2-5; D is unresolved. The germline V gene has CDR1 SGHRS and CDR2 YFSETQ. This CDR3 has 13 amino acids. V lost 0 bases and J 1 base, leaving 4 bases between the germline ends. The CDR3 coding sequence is TGCGCCAGCAGCTTGGCGGTCCAAGAGACCCAGTACTTC. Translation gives CASSLAVQETQYF.

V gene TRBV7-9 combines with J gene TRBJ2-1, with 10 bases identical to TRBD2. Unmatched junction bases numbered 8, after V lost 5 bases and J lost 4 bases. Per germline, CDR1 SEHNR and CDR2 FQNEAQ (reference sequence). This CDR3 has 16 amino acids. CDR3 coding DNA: TGTGCCAGCAGCCCTACGCAGACTAGCGGGTACAATGAGCAGTTCTTC. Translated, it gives CASSPTQTSGYNEQFF. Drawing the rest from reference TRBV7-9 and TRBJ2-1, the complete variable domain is DTGVSQNPRHKITKRGQNVTFRCDPISEHNRLYWYRQTLGQGPEFLTYFQNEAQLEKSRLLSDRFSAERPKGSFSTLEIQRTEQGDSAMYLCASSPTQTSGYNEQFFGPGTRLTVL.

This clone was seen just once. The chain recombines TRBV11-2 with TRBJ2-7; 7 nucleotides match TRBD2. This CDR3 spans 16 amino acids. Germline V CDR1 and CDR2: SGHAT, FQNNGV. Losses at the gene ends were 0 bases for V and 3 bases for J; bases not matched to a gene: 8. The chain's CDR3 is CASSLDGGSPFYEQYF. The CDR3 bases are TGTGCCAGCAGCTTAGACGGGGGGTCCCCCTTCTACGAGCAGTACTTC.

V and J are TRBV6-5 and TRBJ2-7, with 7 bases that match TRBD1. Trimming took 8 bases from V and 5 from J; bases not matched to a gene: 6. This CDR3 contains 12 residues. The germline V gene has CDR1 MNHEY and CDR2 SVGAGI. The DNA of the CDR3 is TGTGCCAGCGGAAGGGGGCTCGACGAGCAGTACTTC. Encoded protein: CASGRGLDEQYF.

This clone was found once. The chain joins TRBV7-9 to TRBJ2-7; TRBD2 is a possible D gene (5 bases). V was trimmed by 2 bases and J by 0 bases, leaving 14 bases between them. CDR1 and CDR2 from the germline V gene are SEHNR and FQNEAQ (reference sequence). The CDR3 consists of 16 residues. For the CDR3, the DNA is TGTGCCAGCAGCTTATTAGGGAGCCCCCACTCCTACGAGCAGTACTTC. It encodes CASSLLGSPHSYEQYF.

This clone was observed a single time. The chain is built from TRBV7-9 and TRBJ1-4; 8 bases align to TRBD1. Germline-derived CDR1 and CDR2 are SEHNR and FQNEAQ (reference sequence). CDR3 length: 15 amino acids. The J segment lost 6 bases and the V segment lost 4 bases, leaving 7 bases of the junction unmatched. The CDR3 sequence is CASSSRQGSDEKLFF. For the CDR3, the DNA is TGTGCCAGCAGCTCGAGACAGGGGTCGGATGAAAAACTGTTTTTT.

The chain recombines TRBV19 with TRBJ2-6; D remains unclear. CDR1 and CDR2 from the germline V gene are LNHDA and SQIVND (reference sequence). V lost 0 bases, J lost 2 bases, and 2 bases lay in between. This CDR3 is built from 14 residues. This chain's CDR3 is CASSIDAGANVLTF. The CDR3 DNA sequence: TGTGCCAGTAGTATAGACGCTGGGGCCAACGTCCTGACTTTC. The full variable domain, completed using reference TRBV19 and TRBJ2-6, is DGGITQSPKYLFRKEGQNVTLSCEQNLNHDAMYWYRQDPGQGLRLIYYSQIVNDFQKGDIAEGYSVSREKKESFPLTVTSAQKNPTAFYLCASSIDAGANVLTFGAGSRLTVL.

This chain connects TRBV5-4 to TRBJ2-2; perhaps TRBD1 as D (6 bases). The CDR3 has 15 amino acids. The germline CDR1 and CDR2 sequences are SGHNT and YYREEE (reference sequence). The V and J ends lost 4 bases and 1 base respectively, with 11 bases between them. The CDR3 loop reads CASSRRQVNTGELFF. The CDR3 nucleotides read TGTGCCAGCAGCCGCCGACAGGTGAACACCGGGGAGCTGTTTTTT.

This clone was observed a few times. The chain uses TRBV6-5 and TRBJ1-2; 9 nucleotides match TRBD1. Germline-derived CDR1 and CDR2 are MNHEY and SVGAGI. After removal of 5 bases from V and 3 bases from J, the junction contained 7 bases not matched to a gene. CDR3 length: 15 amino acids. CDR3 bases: TGTGCCAGCAGTCCCTGGGGACAGGGCTACTATGGCTACACCTTC. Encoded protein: CASSPWGQGYYGYTF.

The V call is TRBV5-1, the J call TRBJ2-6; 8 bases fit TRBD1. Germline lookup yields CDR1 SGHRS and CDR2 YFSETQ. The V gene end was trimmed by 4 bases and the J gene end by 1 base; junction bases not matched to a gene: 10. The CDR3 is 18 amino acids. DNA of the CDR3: TGCGCCAGCAGCGATGGTCCGCAGGGGGCTTCTGGGGCCAACGTCCTGACTTTC. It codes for CASSDGPQGASGANVLTF.

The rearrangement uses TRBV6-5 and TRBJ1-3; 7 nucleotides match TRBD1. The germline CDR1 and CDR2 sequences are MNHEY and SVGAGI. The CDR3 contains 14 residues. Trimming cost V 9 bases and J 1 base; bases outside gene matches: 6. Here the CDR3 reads CASQGGTSGNTIYF. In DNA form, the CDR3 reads TGTGCCAGTCAGGGGGGCACTTCTGGAAACACCATATATTTT.

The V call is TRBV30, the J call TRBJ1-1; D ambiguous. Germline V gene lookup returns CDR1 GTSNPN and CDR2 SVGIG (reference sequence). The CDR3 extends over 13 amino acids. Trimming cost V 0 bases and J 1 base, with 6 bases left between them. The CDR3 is CAWSVLENTEAFF. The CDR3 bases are TGTGCCTGGAGTGTACTTGAGAACACTGAAGCTTTCTTT.

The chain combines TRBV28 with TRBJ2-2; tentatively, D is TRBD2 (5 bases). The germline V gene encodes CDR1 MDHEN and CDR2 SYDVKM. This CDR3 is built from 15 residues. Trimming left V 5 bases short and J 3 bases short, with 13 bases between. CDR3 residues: CASSTEGSDTGELFF. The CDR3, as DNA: TGTGCCAGCAGTACAGAGGGCTCGGACACCGGGGAGCTGTTTTTT. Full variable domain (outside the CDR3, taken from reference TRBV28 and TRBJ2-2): DVKVTQSSRYLVKRTGEKVFLECVQDMDHENMFWYRQDPGLGLRLIYFSYDVKMKEKGDIPEGYSVSREKKERFSLILESASTNQTSMYLCASSTEGSDTGELFFGEGSRLTVL.

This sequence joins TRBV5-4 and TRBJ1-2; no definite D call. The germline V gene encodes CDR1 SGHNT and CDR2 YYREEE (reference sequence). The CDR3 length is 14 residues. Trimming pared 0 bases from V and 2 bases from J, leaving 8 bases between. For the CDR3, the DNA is TGTGCCAGCAGCTTGGACAGAAGAAACTATGGCTACACCTTC. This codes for CASSLDRRNYGYTF.

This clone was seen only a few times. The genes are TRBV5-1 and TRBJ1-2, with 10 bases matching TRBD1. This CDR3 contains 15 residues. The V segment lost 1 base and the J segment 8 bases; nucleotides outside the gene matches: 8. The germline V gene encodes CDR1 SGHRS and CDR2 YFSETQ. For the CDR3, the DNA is TGCGCCAGCAGCTTGACGAGGACAGGGGGAGGAGGCTACACCTTC. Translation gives CASSLTRTGGGGYTF. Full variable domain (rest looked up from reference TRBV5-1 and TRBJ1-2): KAGVTQTPRYLIKTRGQQVTLSCSPISGHRSVSWYQQTPGQGLQFLFEYFSETQRNKGNFPGRFSGRQFSNSRSEMNVSTLELGDSALYLCASSLTRTGGGGYTFGSGTRLTVV.

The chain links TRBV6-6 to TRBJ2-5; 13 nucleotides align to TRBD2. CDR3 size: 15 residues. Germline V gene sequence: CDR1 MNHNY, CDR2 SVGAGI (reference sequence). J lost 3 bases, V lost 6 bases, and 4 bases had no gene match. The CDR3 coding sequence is TGTGCCAGCAGAAATGGACTAGCGGGAGAAGAGACCCAGTACTTC. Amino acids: CASRNGLAGEETQYF.

The DNA of the CDR3 is TGTGCCAGCAGTGGGACAGGGGAGCTGTTTTTT. Translation: CASSGTGELFF. The J gene is TRBJ2-2, the V gene TRBV6-1; D is perhaps TRBD1 (5 bases). Trimming cost V 4 bases and J 8 bases, with 5 bases left between them. CDR1 and CDR2 from the germline V gene are MNHNS and SASEGT. The CDR3 has 11 residues.

The CDR3 DNA follows: TGTGCCAGCAGCCCGGGACTAGCGGTCGTCGATGAGCAGTTCTTC. Protein product: CASSPGLAVVDEQFF. The V and J genes are TRBV5-4 and TRBJ2-1; 11 nucleotides align to TRBD2. V shed 4 bases and J 8 bases; nucleotides not matched to a gene: 8. Germline-derived CDR1 and CDR2 are SGHNT and YYREEE (reference sequence). This CDR3 contains 15 residues.

The CDR3 reads CASSPIDRSWTGELFF. The CDR3, as DNA: TGTGCCAGCAGTCCGATAGACAGGTCGTGGACCGGGGAGCTGTTTTTT. The V gene is TRBV28, the J gene TRBJ2-2, with D perhaps TRBD1 (6 bases). Germline V gene data show CDR1 as MDHEN and CDR2 as SYDVKM. The CDR3 contains 16 residues. Trimming removed 5 bases from V and 5 bases from J, with 18 bases in between.

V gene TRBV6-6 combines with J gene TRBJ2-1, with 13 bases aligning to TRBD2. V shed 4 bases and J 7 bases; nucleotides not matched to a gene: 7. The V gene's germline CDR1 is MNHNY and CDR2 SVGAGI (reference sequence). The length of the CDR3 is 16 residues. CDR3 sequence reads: CASSFTSGRARNEQFF. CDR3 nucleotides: TGTGCCAGCAGTTTTACTAGCGGGAGGGCGAGAAATGAGCAGTTCTTC.

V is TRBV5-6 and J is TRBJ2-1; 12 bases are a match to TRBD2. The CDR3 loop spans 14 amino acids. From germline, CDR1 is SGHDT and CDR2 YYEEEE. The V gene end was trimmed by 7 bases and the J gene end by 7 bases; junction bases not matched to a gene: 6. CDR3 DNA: TGTGCCAGCGGCGGACTAGCGGGATTGAATGAGCAGTTCTTC. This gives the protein CASGGLAGLNEQFF.

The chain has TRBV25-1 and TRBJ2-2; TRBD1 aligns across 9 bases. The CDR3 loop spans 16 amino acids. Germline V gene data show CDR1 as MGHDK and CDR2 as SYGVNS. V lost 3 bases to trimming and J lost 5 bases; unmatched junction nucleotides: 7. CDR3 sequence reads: CASSDSNRGRTGELFF. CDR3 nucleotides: TGTGCCAGCAGTGATTCGAACAGGGGGCGAACCGGGGAGCTGTTTTTT. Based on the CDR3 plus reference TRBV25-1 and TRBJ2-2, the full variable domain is EADIYQTPRYLVIGTGKKITLECSQTMGHDKMYWYQQDPGMELHLIHYSYGVNSTEKGDLSSESTVSRIRTEHFPLTLESARPSHTSQYLCASSDSNRGRTGELFFGEGSRLTVL.

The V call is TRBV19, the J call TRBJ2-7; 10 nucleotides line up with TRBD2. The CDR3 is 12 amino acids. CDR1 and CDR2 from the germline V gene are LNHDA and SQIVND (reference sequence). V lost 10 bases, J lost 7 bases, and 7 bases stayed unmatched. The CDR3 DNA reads TGTGCCACCCAAGCGGGAGGGTGGGAGCAGTACTTC. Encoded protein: CATQAGGWEQYF. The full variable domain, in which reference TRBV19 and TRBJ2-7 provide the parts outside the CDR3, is DGGITQSPKYLFRKEGQNVTLSCEQNLNHDAMYWYRQDPGQGLRLIYYSQIVNDFQKGDIAEGYSVSREKKESFPLTVTSAQKNPTAFYLCATQAGGWEQYFGPGTRLTVT.